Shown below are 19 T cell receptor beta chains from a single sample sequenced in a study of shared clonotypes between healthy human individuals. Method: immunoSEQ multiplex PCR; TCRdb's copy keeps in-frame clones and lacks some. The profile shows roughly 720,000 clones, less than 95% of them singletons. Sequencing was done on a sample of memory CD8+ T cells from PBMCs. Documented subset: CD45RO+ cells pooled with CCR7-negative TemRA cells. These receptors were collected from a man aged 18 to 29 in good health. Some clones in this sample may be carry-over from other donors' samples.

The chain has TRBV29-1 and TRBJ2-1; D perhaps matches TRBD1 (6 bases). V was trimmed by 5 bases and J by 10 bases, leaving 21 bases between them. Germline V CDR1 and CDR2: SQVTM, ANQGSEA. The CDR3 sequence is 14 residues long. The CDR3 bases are TGCAGCGTTCATAGGGTAGGGGGTACCGGGGAGCAGTTCTTC. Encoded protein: CSVHRVGGTGEQFF.

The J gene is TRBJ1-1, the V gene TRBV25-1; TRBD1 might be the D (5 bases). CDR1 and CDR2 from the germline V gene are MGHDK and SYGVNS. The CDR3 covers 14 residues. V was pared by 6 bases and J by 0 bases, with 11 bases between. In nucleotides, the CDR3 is TGTGCCAGCAGCCTGACAGAAATGAACACTGAAGCTTTCTTT. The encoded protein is CASSLTEMNTEAFF.

The CDR3 is CSVEDGQSQETQYF. DNA for the CDR3: TGCAGCGTTGAAGATGGGCAGTCCCAAGAGACCCAGTACTTC. This chain uses TRBV29-1 with TRBJ2-5; no clear D gene. This CDR3 has 14 amino acids. Trimming pared 0 bases from V and 1 base from J, leaving 9 bases between. Germline CDR1 SQVTM, CDR2 ANQGSEA.

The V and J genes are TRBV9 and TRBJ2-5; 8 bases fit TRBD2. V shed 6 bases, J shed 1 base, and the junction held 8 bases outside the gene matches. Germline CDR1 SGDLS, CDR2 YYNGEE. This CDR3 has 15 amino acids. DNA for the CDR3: TGTGCCAGCACCAGCGGGAGTACCCCCCAAGAGACCCAGTACTTC. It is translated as CASTSGSTPQETQYF.

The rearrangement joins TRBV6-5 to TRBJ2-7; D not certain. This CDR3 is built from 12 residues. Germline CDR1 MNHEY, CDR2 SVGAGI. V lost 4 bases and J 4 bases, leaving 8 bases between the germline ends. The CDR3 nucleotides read TGTGCCAGCAGTTTTTGGTTGTACGAGCAGTACTTC. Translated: CASSFWLYEQYF.

In DNA form, the CDR3 reads TGTGCCAGCAGTTTGACAGGGGGTTACAATCAGCCCCAGCATTTT. As protein: CASSLTGGYNQPQHF. V gene TRBV28 combines with J gene TRBJ1-5, with 9 bases that match TRBD1. This CDR3 has 15 amino acids. Germline V gives CDR1 MDHEN, CDR2 SYDVKM. Unmatched junction bases numbered 3, after V lost 3 bases and J lost 3 bases.

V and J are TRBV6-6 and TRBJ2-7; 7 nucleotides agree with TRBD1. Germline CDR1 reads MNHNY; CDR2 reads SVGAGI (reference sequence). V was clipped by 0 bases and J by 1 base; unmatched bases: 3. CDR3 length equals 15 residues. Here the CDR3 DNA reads TGTGCCAGCAGTTACTCTGGGACAGAATCCTACGAGCAGTACTTC. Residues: CASSYSGTESYEQYF.

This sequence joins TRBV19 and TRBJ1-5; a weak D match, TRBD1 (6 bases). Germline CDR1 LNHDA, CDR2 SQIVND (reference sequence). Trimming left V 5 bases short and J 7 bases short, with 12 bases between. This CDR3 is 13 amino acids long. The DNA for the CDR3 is TGTGCCAGTAGTGACGTCGGGGGCCAGCCCCAGCATTTT. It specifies CASSDVGGQPQHF.

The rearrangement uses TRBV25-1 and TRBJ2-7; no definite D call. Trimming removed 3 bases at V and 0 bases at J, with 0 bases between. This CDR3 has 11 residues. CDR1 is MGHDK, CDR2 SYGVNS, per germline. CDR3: CASSDSYEQYF. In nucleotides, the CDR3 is TGTGCCAGCAGTGACTCCTACGAGCAGTACTTC.

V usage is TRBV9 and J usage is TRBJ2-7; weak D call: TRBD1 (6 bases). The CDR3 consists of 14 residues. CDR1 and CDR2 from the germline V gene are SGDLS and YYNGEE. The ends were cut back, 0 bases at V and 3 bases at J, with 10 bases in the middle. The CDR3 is CASSVGHRDYEQYF. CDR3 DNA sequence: TGTGCCAGCAGCGTAGGCCACAGGGACTACGAGCAGTACTTC.

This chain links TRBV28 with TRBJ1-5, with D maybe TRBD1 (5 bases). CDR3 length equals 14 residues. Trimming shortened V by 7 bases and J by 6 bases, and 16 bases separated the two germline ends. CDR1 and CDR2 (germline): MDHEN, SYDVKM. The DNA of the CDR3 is TGTGCCAGCACCTTCAGGCGGGGGGGTCAGCCCCAGCATTTT. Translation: CASTFRRGGQPQHF.

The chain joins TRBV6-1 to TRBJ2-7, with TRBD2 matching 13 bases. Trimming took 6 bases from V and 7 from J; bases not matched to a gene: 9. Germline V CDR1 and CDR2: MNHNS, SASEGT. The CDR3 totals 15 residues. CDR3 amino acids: CASRLLAGGPGEQYF. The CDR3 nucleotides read TGTGCCAGCAGGTTACTAGCGGGAGGGCCGGGGGAGCAGTACTTC.

CDR3 amino acids: CASSLRLLAGPGNEQFF. The CDR3 DNA reads as TGTGCCAGCAGCTTACGCCTTCTAGCGGGACCTGGCAATGAGCAGTTCTTC. The chain carries TRBV11-1 and TRBJ2-1; 9 positions agree with TRBD2. CDR1 and CDR2 (germline): SGHAT, FQDESV (reference sequence). The CDR3 has 17 residues. V lost 2 bases to trimming and J lost 6 bases; unmatched junction nucleotides: 11.

The CDR3 DNA is TGTGCCAGCAGTGGACCGAGACAGGGATTTGGTGAAGCTTTCTTT. Its translation: CASSGPRQGFGEAFF. The chain links TRBV25-1 to TRBJ1-1, with TRBD1 matching 7 bases. This CDR3 comprises 15 residues. CDR1 and CDR2 (germline): MGHDK, SYGVNS. J was trimmed by 7 bases and V by 4 bases; bases with no gene match: 12. Based on the CDR3 plus reference TRBV25-1 and TRBJ1-1, the full variable domain is EADIYQTPRYLVIGTGKKITLECSQTMGHDKMYWYQQDPGMELHLIHYSYGVNSTEKGDLSSESTVSRIRTEHFPLTLESARPSHTSQYLCASSGPRQGFGEAFFGQGTRLTVV.

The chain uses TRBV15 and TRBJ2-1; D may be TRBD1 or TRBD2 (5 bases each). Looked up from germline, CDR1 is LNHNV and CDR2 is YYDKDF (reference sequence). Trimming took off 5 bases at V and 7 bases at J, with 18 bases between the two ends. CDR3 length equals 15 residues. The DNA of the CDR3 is TGTGCCACCAGCTCCGGGACGGGTGGGTATAATGAGCAGTTCTTC. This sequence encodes CATSSGTGGYNEQFF.

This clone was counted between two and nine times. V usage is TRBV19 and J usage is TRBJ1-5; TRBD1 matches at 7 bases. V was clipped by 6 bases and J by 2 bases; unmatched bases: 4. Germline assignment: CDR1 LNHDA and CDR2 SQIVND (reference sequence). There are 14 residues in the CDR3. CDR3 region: CASRTGIRNQPQHF. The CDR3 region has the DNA TGTGCCAGTAGGACAGGGATACGCAATCAGCCCCAGCATTTT.

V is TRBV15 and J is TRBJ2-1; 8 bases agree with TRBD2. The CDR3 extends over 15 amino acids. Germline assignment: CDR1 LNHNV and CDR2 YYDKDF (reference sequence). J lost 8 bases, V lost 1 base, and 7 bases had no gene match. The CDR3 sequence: CATSRGAGGFDEQFF. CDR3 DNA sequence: TGTGCCACCAGCAGAGGGGCGGGAGGATTCGATGAGCAGTTCTTC.

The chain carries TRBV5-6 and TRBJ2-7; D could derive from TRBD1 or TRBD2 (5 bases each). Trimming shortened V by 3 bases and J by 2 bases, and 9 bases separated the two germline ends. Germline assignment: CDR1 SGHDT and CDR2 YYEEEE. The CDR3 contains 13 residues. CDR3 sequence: CASSSGRAYEQYF. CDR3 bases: TGTGCCAGCAGCTCGGGACGGGCCTACGAGCAGTACTTC.

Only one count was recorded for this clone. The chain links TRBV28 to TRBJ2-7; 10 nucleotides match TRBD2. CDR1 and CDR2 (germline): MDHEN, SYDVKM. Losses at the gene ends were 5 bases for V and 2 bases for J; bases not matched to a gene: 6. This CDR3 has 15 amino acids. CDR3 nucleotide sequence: TGTGCCAGCAGTCATACTAGCGGGGCCCCCTACGAGCAGTACTTC. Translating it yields CASSHTSGAPYEQYF.